Shown below are 26 T cell receptor beta chains from a single sample sequenced in a study of CD8 T cells in ankylosing spondylitis. Study-wide findings and caveats: Characteristic, it appeared, of ankylosing spondylitis blood was a TCR beta motif of fewer than 10 highly homologous variants.

These receptors' targets are unknown. TCRdb reprocessed the 5' RACE reads via MiXCR and lists one record per CDR3 protein. The data contain some 840,000 distinct CDR3 sequences, approximately 12% of them singletons. Sequencing was performed on blood, either unsorted or a sorted T cell fraction (not recorded which). The receptors derive from a male donor with ankylosing spondylitis.

V usage is TRBV12-3 or TRBV12-4 and J usage is TRBJ1-2; D is possibly TRBD1 (5 bases). Trimming removed 3 bases from V and 10 bases from J, with 15 bases in between. The CDR3 loop spans 13 amino acids. The CDR3 sequence: CASSFFRTTDYTF. The CDR3 DNA reads as TGTGCCAGCAGTTTCTTCAGGACAACTGACTACACCTTC.

This clonotype has a count of ten or more. This chain connects TRBV18 to TRBJ2-7, with D perhaps assigned TRBD1 or TRBD2 (5 bases each). Germline CDR1 reads KGHSH; CDR2 reads LQKENI. CDR3 length: 14 amino acids. Trimming left V 3 bases short and J 2 bases short, with 11 bases between. CDR3 nucleotides: TGTGCCAGCTCACCCGGGACGATAGCCTACGAGCAGTACTTC. It codes for CASSPGTIAYEQYF.

The sample holds many counts of this clonotype. This sequence joins TRBV7-2 and TRBJ2-7, with TRBD2 as a possible D gene (5 bases). From germline, CDR1 is SGHTA and CDR2 FQGNSA. Trimming removed 2 bases at V and 4 bases at J, with 12 bases between. This CDR3 has 14 amino acids. The CDR3 coding sequence is TGTGCCAGCAGCTTAAGGACCCCGGGATACGAGCAGTACTTC. Protein: CASSLRTPGYEQYF.

This clonotype was seen a handful of times. The J gene is TRBJ2-2, the V gene TRBV12-3 or TRBV12-4, with D hard to call. The V end was cut by 3 bases, the J end by 4 bases, with 9 bases between. This CDR3 has 14 residues. The CDR3 sequence is CASSFGQTTGELFF. CDR3 DNA: TGTGCCAGCAGTTTCGGGCAGACCACCGGGGAGCTGTTTTTT.

This clonotype was observed a few times. The rearrangement uses TRBV7-2 and TRBJ1-2, with D tentatively TRBD1 (5 bases). V lost 5 bases and J lost 4, with 20 bases in between. From germline, CDR1 is SGHTA and CDR2 FQGNSA. CDR3 size: 16 residues. Here the CDR3 DNA reads TGTGCCAGCAGCCCTAACTCAGGACGGGGGGGCTATGGCTACACCTTC. Translating it yields CASSPNSGRGGYGYTF.

In its sample, this clonotype was seen a few times. The V call is TRBV4-1, the J call TRBJ2-3, with 8 bases fitting TRBD1. With V trimmed by 6 bases and J by 11 bases, 4 bases remained unmatched. CDR1 MGHRA and CDR2 YSYEKL come from the germline V gene. This CDR3 region has 11 residues. The CDR3 sequence is CASSRDRQQYF. The CDR3 DNA reads as TGCGCCAGCAGTAGGGACAGGCAGCAGTATTTT.

The V gene is TRBV10-3, the J gene TRBJ2-7; no reliable D call. The V end was cut by 6 bases, the J end by 2 bases, with 14 bases between. This CDR3 region has 14 residues. Germline assignment: CDR1 ENHRY and CDR2 SYGVKD. The CDR3: CAISDSTSTYEQYF. DNA of the CDR3: TGTGCCATCAGCGACTCGACATCAACCTACGAGCAGTACTTC.

The chain has TRBV15 and TRBJ2-2; TRBD1 might be the D (6 bases). With 6 bases removed from V and 0 bases from J, the gap between germline ends came to 11 bases. The CDR3 covers 15 residues. Looked up from germline, CDR1 is LNHNV and CDR2 is YYDKDF (reference sequence). CDR3 loop: CATSTGTANTGELFF. The CDR3 DNA follows: TGTGCCACCAGTACAGGGACCGCGAACACCGGGGAGCTGTTTTTT.

The V call is TRBV29-1, the J call TRBJ2-7; 7 nucleotides align to TRBD2. J gave up 2 bases and V 6 bases, and 13 bases lay outside the gene matches. The CDR3 is 15 residues long. From germline, CDR1 is SQVTM and CDR2 ANQGSEA. CDR3 nucleotide sequence: TGCAGCGTCACGGGAGGTCTCGGATACCCCTACGAGCAGTACTTC. Translation: CSVTGGLGYPYEQYF.

The rearrangement links TRBV10-3 to TRBJ2-2; D uncertain. Germline V gene lookup returns CDR1 ENHRY and CDR2 SYGVKD. The CDR3 contains 15 residues. The V and J ends lost 4 bases and 0 bases respectively, with 9 bases between them. The CDR3 region is CAISAWLANTGELFF. The CDR3 nucleotides read TGTGCCATCAGTGCTTGGCTCGCGAACACCGGGGAGCTGTTTTTT.

This clonotype was seen a few times. The chain links TRBV5-1 to TRBJ1-2; no definite D call. Trimming took 0 bases from V and 4 from J, leaving 7 bases between them. The CDR3 consists of 13 residues. In germline, CDR1 is SGHRS, CDR2 YFSETQ. CDR3 region: CASSLDPSYGYTF. The DNA of the CDR3 is TGCGCCAGCAGCTTGGATCCTTCCTATGGCTACACCTTC.

This chain uses TRBV6-2 or TRBV6-3 with TRBJ2-7; D assignment may be TRBD1 or TRBD2 (5 bases each). The CDR3 spans 20 residues. V lost 2 bases and J 0 bases, leaving 26 bases between the germline ends. From germline, CDR1 is MNHEY and CDR2 SVGEGT. The CDR3 is CASSYVGVRLGLITSYEQYF. The CDR3 DNA follows: TGTGCCAGCAGTTACGTGGGGGTTCGGCTGGGCCTCATCACCTCCTACGAGCAGTACTTC.

The chain uses TRBV6-1 and TRBJ2-7; TRBD2 agrees at 12 bases. The germline gives CDR1 MNHNS, CDR2 SASEGT. V was pared by 7 bases and J by 4 bases, with 8 bases of the junction left unmatched. This CDR3 contains 15 residues. This CDR3 reads CASNLRTSGEYEQYF. CDR3 DNA sequence: TGTGCCAGCAACCTAAGGACTAGCGGGGAGTACGAGCAGTACTTC.

The chain couples TRBV20-1 to TRBJ2-3; 11 bases are shared with TRBD1. The J segment lost 6 bases and the V segment lost 4 bases, leaving 6 bases of the junction unmatched. Germline CDR1 and CDR2: DFQATT and SNEGSKA (reference sequence). This CDR3 has 14 amino acids. The CDR3 here is CSATGQGGLDTQYF. CDR3 nucleotides: TGCAGTGCTACGGGACAGGGGGGTTTGGATACGCAGTATTTT.

This clonotype has a count of ten or more. This rearrangement joins TRBV7-9 to TRBJ1-1, with TRBD1 as a possible D gene (5 bases). The germline V gene encodes CDR1 SEHNR and CDR2 FQNEAQ (reference sequence). The ends were cut back, 6 bases at V and 3 bases at J, with 11 bases in the middle. CDR3 length: 13 amino acids. The CDR3 sequence is CASSLSRDTEAFF. The CDR3 nucleotides are TGTGCCAGCAGTTTAAGCAGGGACACTGAAGCTTTCTTT.

The chain is built from TRBV29-1 and TRBJ1-2; the D is unclear. The ends were cut back, 1 base at V and 4 bases at J, with 10 bases in the middle. CDR1 and CDR2 from the germline V gene are SQVTM and ANQGSEA. The length of the CDR3 is 13 residues. The CDR3 DNA reads TGCAGCGTTGAAGGCGGCTGGGGCTATGGCTACACCTTC. It specifies CSVEGGWGYGYTF.

This clonotype showed up just a few times. The genes are TRBV7-9 and TRBJ2-5; 7 bases agree with TRBD1. The germline CDR1 and CDR2 sequences are SEHNR and FQNEAQ (reference sequence). The CDR3 is 14 amino acids. V gave up 5 bases and J gave up 4 bases; unmatched junction bases: 7. The CDR3: CASSQTGPPETQYF. The DNA for the CDR3 is TGTGCCAGCAGCCAGACAGGGCCACCAGAGACCCAGTACTTC.

This clonotype was observed at least ten times. V gene TRBV5-1 combines with J gene TRBJ2-1, with D maybe TRBD2 (6 bases). V lost 4 bases to trimming and J lost 6 bases, with 11 bases between them. The germline gives CDR1 SGHRS, CDR2 YFSETQ. The CDR3 sequence is 13 residues long. CDR3 in DNA: TGCGCCAGCAGCATCGGGACTTCCAATGAGCAGTTCTTC. It encodes CASSIGTSNEQFF. Together with reference TRBV5-1 and TRBJ2-1, the CDR3 gives the full variable domain: KAGVTQTPRYLIKTRGQQVTLSCSPISGHRSVSWYQQTPGQGLQFLFEYFSETQRNKGNFPGRFSGRQFSNSRSEMNVSTLELGDSALYLCASSIGTSNEQFFGPGTRLTVL.

This clonotype was observed at least ten times. The chain uses TRBV10-3 and TRBJ2-1, with D uncertain. Trimming removed 6 bases from V and 4 bases from J, with 7 bases in between. There are 12 residues in the CDR3. Germline values: CDR1 ENHRY, CDR2 SYGVKD. The CDR3 loop reads CAIRSAYNEQFF. CDR3 nucleotide sequence: TGTGCCATCAGATCGGCTTACAATGAGCAGTTCTTC.

This chain joins TRBV5-1 and TRBJ2-7; TRBD1 agrees at 12 bases. Germline-derived CDR1 and CDR2 are SGHRS and YFSETQ. The CDR3 totals 14 residues. V shed 4 bases, J shed 6 bases, and the junction held 5 bases outside the gene matches. CDR3 region: CASSEGTGGREQYF. The CDR3 DNA sequence: TGCGCCAGCAGCGAGGGGACAGGGGGCCGCGAGCAGTACTTC.

This clonotype showed up many times. The V gene is TRBV7-6, the J gene TRBJ2-1; no clear D gene. CDR1 is SGHVS, CDR2 FNYEAQ, per germline. The CDR3 spans 13 residues. The germline V and J ends were trimmed by 2 bases and 7 bases, with 9 bases remaining between them. CDR3 sequence reads: CASSLSRLNEQFF. CDR3 in DNA: TGTGCCAGCAGCTTATCACGACTTAATGAGCAGTTCTTC.

Only a few counts were recorded for this clonotype. The rearrangement joins TRBV18 to TRBJ2-1, with unresolved D. CDR1 and CDR2 from the germline V gene are KGHSH and LQKENI. CDR3 length equals 13 residues. Between the trimmed V and J ends, which lost 3 bases and 4 bases, there was a span of 7 bases. In DNA form, the CDR3 reads TGTGCCAGCTCACCGGCGCAATACAATGAGCAGTTCTTC. Protein product: CASSPAQYNEQFF.

This clonotype was counted only a few times. The chain has TRBV7-3 and TRBJ1-5; the D is unclear. This CDR3 is 15 amino acids long. V dropped 5 bases and J dropped 0 bases, with 11 bases sitting between them. Germline V gives CDR1 SGHTA, CDR2 FQGTGA. The CDR3 reads CASSGAVYSNQPQHF. The CDR3 DNA reads TGTGCCAGCAGCGGAGCTGTATATAGCAATCAGCCCCAGCATTTT.

This clonotype came up many times. CDR3 DNA sequence: TGCGCCAGCAGCTTGGCAGGGGGTGAGCAGTACTTC. Protein sequence: CASSLAGGEQYF. The V call is TRBV5-1, the J call TRBJ2-7; 7 bases are a match to TRBD1. Germline V gene sequence: CDR1 SGHRS, CDR2 YFSETQ. Trimming removed 0 bases from V and 7 bases from J; junction bases left unmatched: 1. The CDR3 sequence is 12 residues long.

The chain uses TRBV20-1 and TRBJ2-7; D gene unclear. From germline, CDR1 is DFQATT and CDR2 SNEGSKA (reference sequence). Trimming pared 1 base from V and 4 bases from J, leaving 14 bases between. There are 14 residues in the CDR3. Here the CDR3 reads CSARVVPGPYEQYF. The CDR3, as DNA: TGCAGTGCTAGAGTAGTCCCGGGCCCTTACGAGCAGTACTTC.

The chain is built from TRBV9 and TRBJ1-2, with 11 bases identical to TRBD1. V was pared by 5 bases and J by 4 bases, with 4 bases of the junction left unmatched. The CDR3 extends over 14 amino acids. Germline V gene data show CDR1 as SGDLS and CDR2 as YYNGEE. CDR3 amino acids: CASSGTGGSYGYTF. The CDR3 nucleotides read TGTGCCAGCAGTGGGACAGGGGGATCCTATGGCTACACCTTC.